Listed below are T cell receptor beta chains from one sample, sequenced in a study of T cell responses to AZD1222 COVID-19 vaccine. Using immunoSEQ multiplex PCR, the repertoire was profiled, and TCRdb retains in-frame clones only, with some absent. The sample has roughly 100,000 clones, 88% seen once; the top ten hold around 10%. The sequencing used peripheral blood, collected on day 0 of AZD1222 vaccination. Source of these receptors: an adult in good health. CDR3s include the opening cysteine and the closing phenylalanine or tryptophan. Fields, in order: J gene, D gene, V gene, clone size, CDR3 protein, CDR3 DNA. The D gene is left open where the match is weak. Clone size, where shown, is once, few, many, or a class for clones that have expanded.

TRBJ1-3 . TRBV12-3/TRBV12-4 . CASTPGNTIYF TGTGCCAGCACTCCTGGAAACACCATATATTTT
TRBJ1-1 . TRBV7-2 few CASSHRQATNTEAFF TGTGCCAGCAGCCATAGACAGGCAACGAACACTGAAGCTTTCTTT
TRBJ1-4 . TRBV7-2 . CASRVPGATNEKLFF TGTGCCAGCAGAGTACCAGGGGCAACTAATGAAAAACTGTTTTTT
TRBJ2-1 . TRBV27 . CASTHHRGFYNEQFF TGTGCCAGCACTCATCACCGCGGGTTTTACAATGAGCAGTTCTTC
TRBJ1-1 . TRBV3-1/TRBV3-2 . CASTIGEGAEAFF TGTGCCAGCACAATAGGGGAAGGGGCTGAAGCTTTCTTT
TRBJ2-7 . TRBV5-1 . CASSLVIGRDRYEQYF TGCGCCAGCAGCTTGGTGATCGGGAGAGATAGGTACGAGCAGTACTTC
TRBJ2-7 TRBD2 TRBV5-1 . CASSYGTSGRAALYEQYF TGCGCCAGCAGCTACGGGACTAGCGGGAGGGCGGCCCTCTACGAGCAGTACTTC
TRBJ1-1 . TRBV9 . CASSDIVQGNTEAFF TGTGCCAGCAGCGATATCGTGCAGGGGAACACTGAAGCTTTCTTT
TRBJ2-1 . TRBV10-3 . CAISESSTDEQFF TGTGCCATCAGTGAGTCTTCTACGGATGAGCAGTTCTTC
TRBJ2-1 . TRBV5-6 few CASSSRGRRGTLYNEQFF TGTGCCAGCAGCTCTAGGGGTCGCCGGGGGACTCTTTACAATGAGCAGTTCTTC
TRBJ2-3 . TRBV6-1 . CASSPRGTDTQYF TGTGCCAGCAGCCCGCGGGGCACAGATACGCAGTATTTT
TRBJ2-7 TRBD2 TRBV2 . CASSEALAGGYEQYF TGTGCCAGCAGTGAAGCACTAGCGGGAGGCTACGAGCAGTACTTC
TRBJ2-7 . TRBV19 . CASRSSPGPAYEQYF TGTGCCAGTAGGTCATCACCGGGACCGGCCTACGAGCAGTACTTC
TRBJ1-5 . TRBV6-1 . CASSESEGRVPQHF TGTGCCAGCAGTGAATCGGAGGGGCGAGTGCCCCAGCATTTT
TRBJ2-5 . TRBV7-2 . CASSPTLYQETQYF TGTGCCAGCAGCCCCACACTGTACCAAGAGACCCAGTACTTC
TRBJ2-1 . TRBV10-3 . CAMGGFTSSNEQFF TGTGCCATGGGGGGATTTACTAGCAGCAATGAGCAGTTCTTC
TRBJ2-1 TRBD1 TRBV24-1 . CATRDRTDIGEQFF TGTGCCACCAGGGACAGGACCGATATAGGGGAGCAGTTCTTC
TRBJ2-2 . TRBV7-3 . CASRENREHTGELFF TGTGCCAGCAGGGAGAACAGGGAACACACCGGGGAGCTGTTTTTT
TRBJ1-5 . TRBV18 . CASSPPATHSNQPQHF TGTGCCAGCTCACCACCGGCGACCCATAGCAATCAGCCCCAGCATTTT
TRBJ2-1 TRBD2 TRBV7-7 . CASSPGTSGRAIRVYNEQFF TGTGCCAGCAGCCCTGGGACTAGCGGGAGGGCCATCAGGGTCTACAATGAGCAGTTCTTC
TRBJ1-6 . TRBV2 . CASGVSSYNSPLHF TGTGCCAGCGGCGTTAGCTCCTATAATTCACCCCTCCACTTT
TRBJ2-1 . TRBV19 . CASSIVGSGSYNEQFF TGTGCCAGTAGTATAGTCGGTAGCGGCTCCTACAATGAGCAGTTCTTC
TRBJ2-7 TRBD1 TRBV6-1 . CASSEGTGGAGEQYF TGTGCCAGCAGTGAAGGGACAGGGGGCGCTGGCGAGCAGTACTTC
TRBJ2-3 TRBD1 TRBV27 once CASKGTGTDTQYF TGTGCCAGCAAAGGGACAGGCACAGATACGCAGTATTTT
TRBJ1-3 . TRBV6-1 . CASSEQGVAGNTIYF TGTGCCAGCAGTGAGCAGGGAGTTGCTGGAAACACCATATATTTT
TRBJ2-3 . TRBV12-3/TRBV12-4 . CASKSGNTDTQYF TGTGCCAGCAAGTCGGGAAACACAGATACGCAGTATTTT
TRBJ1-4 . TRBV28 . CASSLGGNEKLFF TGTGCCAGCAGTTTAGGGGGTAATGAAAAACTGTTTTTT